The T cell receptor (beta chain) under discussion was sequenced for a study of metastatic and nonmetastatic thyroid tumors. Study-wide background: Repertoire comparisons spanned blood and tumor or nodule tissue from malignant and benign thyroid patients. Study-level points and caveats: Malignant tumors reportedly showed significantly higher TCR beta diversity than benign nodules in both blood and tumor.

Patients had received no treatment of any kind before thyroid surgery. This clone has just a few counts. Antigen specificity is unknown. The germline gene is not matched at one end of the junction; a read error may be the cause. The V gene's germline CDR1 is MNHNS and CDR2 SASEGT. CDR3 length: 14 residues. MiXCR reprocessed the PCR reads for TCRdb. The table includes 50,000 to 65,000 clones, roughly 18% detected once. The chain employs TRBV6-1 and TRBJ2-5, with a possible D match to TRBD1 (6 bases). Input material: blood. The clonotype comes from a female donor with papillary thyroid cancer or a benign thyroid nodule (not recorded which). Some clones in this sample may be carry-over from other donors' samples. As DNA, the CDR3 is TGTGCCAGCAGTATTACAGGGCTGGGGGAGACCAAGTACTTC. Translation gives CASSITGLGETKYF.